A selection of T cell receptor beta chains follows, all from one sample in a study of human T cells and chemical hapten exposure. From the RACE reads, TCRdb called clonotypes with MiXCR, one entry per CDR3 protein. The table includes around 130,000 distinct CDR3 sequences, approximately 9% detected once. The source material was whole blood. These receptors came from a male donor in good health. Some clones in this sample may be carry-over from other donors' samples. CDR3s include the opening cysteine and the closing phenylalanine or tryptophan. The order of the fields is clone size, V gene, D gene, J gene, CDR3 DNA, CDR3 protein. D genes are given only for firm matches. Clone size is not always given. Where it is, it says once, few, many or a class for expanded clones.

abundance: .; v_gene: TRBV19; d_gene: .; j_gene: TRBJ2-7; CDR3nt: TGTGCCAGTAGTATGAATAGGGCTGGGCAGGGCGGGTCCGAGCAGTACTTC; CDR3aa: CASSMNRAGQGGSEQYF
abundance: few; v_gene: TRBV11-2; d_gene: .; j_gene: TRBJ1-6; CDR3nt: TGTGCCAGCAGCCCCAGGCGGACAGCCGTCCCGGGCTCACCCCTCCACTTT; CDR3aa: CASSPRRTAVPGSPLHF
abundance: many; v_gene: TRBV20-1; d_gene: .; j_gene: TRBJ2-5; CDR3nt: TGCAGTGCCCAAAAGGGGGGAGGGAGCGAGACCCAGTACTTC; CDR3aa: CSAQKGGGSETQYF
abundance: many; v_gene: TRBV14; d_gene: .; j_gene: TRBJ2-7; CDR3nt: TGTGCCAGCAGCGTTAGGTCGGGGCCGAGCGAGCAGTACTTC; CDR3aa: CASSVRSGPSEQYF
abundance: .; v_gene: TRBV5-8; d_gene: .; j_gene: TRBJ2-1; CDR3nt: TGTGCCAGCAGCCGGCGGACTGGAACCTACAATGAGCAGTTCTTC; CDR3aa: CASSRRTGTYNEQFF
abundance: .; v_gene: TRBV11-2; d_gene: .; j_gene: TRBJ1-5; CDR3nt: TGTGCCAGCAGCTACGACAGAAATCAGCCCCAGCATTTT; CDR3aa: CASSYDRNQPQHF
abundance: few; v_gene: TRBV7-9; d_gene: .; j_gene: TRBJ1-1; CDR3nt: TGTGCCAGCAGCTTTGTCACAATCACTGAAGCTTTCTTT; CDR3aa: CASSFVTITEAFF
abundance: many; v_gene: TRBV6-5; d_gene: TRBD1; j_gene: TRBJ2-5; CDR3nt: TGTGCCAGCAGTTCTCGACAGGGGTGGCAAGAGACCCAGTACTTC; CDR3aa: CASSSRQGWQETQYF
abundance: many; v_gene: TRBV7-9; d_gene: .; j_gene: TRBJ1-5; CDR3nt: TGTGCCAGCCGGGAGAGCAATCAGCCCCAGCATTTT; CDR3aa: CASRESNQPQHF
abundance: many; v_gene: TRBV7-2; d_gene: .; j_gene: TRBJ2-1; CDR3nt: TGTGCCAGCAGTCAAGCCCTCTACAATGAGCAGTTCTTC; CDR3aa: CASSQALYNEQFF
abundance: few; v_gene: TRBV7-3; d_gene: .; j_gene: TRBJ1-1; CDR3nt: TGTGCCAGCAGCTTAATGGGCGGAGTGAACACTGAAGCTTTCTTT; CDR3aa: CASSLMGGVNTEAFF
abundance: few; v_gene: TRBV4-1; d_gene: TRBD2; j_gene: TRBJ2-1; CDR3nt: TGCGCCAGCACAAGACTAGCGGGGCAACAGCCGTTCTTC; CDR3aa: CASTRLAGQQPFF
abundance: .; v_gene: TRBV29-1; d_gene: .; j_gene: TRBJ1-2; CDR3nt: TGCAGCGTTGAACCAGCAGACTATGGCTACACCTTC; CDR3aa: CSVEPADYGYTF
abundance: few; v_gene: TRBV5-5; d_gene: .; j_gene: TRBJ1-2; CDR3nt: TGTGCCAGCAGCTTGGCCTGGACACCCCGTAGCTTC; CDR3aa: CASSLAWTPRSF
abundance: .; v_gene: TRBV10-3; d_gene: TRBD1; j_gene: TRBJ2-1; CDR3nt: TGTACCATCAGTGAGGCGGACAGGGGATCCTACAATGAGCAGTTCTTC; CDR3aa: CTISEADRGSYNEQFF
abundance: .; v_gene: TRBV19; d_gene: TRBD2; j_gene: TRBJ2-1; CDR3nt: TGTGCCAGTGGGAGACTAGCGGGGGGGCGGCTTAGTGAGCAGTTCTTC; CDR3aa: CASGRLAGGRLSEQFF
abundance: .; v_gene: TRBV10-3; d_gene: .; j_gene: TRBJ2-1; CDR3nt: TGTGCCATCAGTGATCCAGGGGCTAGTATCTCCTACAATGAGCAGTTCTTC; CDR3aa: CAISDPGASISYNEQFF
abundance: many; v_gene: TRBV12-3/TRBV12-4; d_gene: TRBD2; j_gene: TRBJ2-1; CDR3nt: TGTGCCAGCAGCTTAGCGGGAGGAGCCAAATCAGAAACACACAATGAGCAGTTCTTC; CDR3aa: CASSLAGGAKSETHNEQFF
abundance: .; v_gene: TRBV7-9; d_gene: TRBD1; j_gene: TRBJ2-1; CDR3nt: TGTGCCAGCAGCTTGAGGGGACAGCCTTACAATGAGCAGTTCTTC; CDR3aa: CASSLRGQPYNEQFF
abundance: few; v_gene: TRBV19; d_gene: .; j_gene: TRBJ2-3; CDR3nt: TGTGCCAGTAGTGGGGTCTGGACAGATACGCAGTATTTT; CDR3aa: CASSGVWTDTQYF
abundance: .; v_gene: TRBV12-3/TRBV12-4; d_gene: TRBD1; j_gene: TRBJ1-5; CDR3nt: TGTGCCAGCAGCCGCGACAGGGGAGCTCAGCCCCAGCATTTT; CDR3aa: CASSRDRGAQPQHF
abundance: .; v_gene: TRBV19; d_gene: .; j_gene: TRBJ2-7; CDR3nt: TGTGCCAGTAGTAGGCCTGGGGGTTACGAGCAGTACTTC; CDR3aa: CASSRPGGYEQYF
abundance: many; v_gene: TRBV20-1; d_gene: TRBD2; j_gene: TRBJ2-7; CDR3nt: TGCAGTGCTAGAGATACGCGGGAGTACGAGCAGTACTTC; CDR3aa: CSARDTREYEQYF
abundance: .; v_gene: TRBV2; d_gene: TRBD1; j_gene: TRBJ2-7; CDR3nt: TGTGCCAGCAGGCCCGGGACAGGGGAGCCCGAGCAGTACTTC; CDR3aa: CASRPGTGEPEQYF
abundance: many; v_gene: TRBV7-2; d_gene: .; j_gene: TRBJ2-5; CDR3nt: TGTGCCAGCAGCTCGCCTACCGGGGGGCAGGCTGAGGAGACCCAGTACTTC; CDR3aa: CASSSPTGGQAEETQYF
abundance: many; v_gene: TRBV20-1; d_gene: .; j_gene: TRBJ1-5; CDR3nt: TGCAGTGCTAGAGATTCGGCCCAGCCCCAGCATTTT; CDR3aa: CSARDSAQPQHF
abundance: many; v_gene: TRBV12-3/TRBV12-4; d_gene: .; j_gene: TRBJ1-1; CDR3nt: TGTGCCAGCAGTTTCAGACCTGAGGCGGTCACTGAAGCTTTCTTT; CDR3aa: CASSFRPEAVTEAFF
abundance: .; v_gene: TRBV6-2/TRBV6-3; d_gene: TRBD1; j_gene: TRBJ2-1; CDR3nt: TGTGCCAGCAGTTACGGCCCTCGGACAGGGGGACGAAACTTCGTTTCCACCGGTGAGCAGTTCTTC; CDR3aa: CASSYGPRTGGRNFVSTGEQFF
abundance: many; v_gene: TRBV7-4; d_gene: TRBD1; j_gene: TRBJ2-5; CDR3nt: TGTGCCAGCAGCCCCACCCCCGGACAGGGGGCGCGAGGGCAAGAGACCCAGTACTTC; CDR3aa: CASSPTPGQGARGQETQYF
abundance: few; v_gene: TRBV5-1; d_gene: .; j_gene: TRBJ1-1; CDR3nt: TGCGCCAGCAGCTCACGGACAATCCTGAACACTGAAGCTTTCTTT; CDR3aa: CASSSRTILNTEAFF
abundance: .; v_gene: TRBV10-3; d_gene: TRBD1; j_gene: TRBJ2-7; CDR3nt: TGTGCCATCAGTGAGTCGGGCAGGGGGTACGAGCAGTACTTC; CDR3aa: CAISESGRGYEQYF
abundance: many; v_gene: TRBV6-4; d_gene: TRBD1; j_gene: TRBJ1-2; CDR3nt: TGTGCCAGCAGTGACTCGACAGGGGGTGGCTACACCTTC; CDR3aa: CASSDSTGGGYTF
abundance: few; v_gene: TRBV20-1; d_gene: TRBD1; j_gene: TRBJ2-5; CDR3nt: TGCAGTGCTAGGGACGACAGGGGCGGGAAAGAGACCCAGTACTTC; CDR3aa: CSARDDRGGKETQYF
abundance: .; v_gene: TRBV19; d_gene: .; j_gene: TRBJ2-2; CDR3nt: TGTGCCAGTAGTATTCTTCCAGGGCTACCTCGGAGCACCGGGGAGCTGTTTTTT; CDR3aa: CASSILPGLPRSTGELFF
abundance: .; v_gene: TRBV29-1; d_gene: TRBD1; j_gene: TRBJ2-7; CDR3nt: TGCAGCGCTCGGGACAGCGATGCCTACGAGCAGTACTTC; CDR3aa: CSARDSDAYEQYF
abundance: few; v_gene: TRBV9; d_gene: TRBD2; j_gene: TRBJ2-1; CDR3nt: TGTGCCAGCAGTTCCTACCCCTCGACTAGCCCCAATGAGCAGTTCTTC; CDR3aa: CASSSYPSTSPNEQFF
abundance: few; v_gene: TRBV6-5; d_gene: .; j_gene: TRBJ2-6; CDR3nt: TGTGCCAGCAGCCCGGAAGGTCCTGGGGCCAACGTCCTGACTTTC; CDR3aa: CASSPEGPGANVLTF
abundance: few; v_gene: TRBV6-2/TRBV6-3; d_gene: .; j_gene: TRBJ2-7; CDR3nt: TGTGCCAGCAGCAAAGCGACAGGATCCTCCTACGAGCAGTACTTC; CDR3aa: CASSKATGSSYEQYF